The entry below gives a single T cell receptor (beta chain) sequence along with its context. Its antigen is not known. This sample is drawn from a study of CD4 T cells in relation to SARS-CoV-2 and coronaviruses. Points from the study as a whole: About 65% of donors had memory CD4+ clonotypes crossrecognizing SARS-CoV-2 and common cold coronavirus spike. Memory recall responses, not primary responses primed in culture, are what the assay detects. Samples before the pandemic and after infection were not matched within any donor.

Measured with immunoSEQ multiplex PCR; TCRdb has only the in-frame clones, and not every one. The table includes some 35,000 clones, around nine tenths detected once. Cryopreserved PBMCs were CD4-enriched, then split into naive and memory cells. V was cut by 5 bases and J by 0 bases, with 11 bases left in between. CDR1 SEHNR and CDR2 FQNEAQ come from the germline V gene (reference sequence). This CDR3 contains 15 residues. What was sequenced was memory CD4+ T cells from PBMCs. The TCR was taken from an adult with COVID-19. The chain couples TRBV7-9 to TRBJ2-1; D might be TRBD2 (5 bases). The CDR3 region has the DNA TGTGCCAGCAGCCCACCCGCGGGCTCCTACAATGAGCAGTTCTTC. As protein: CASSPPAGSYNEQFF. The full variable domain, its missing parts supplied by reference TRBV7-9 and TRBJ2-1, is DTGVSQNPRHKITKRGQNVTFRCDPISEHNRLYWYRQTLGQGPEFLTYFQNEAQLEKSRLLSDRFSAERPKGSFSTLEIQRTEQGDSAMYLCASSPPAGSYNEQFFGPGTRLTVL.